This T cell receptor beta chain was identified during a study of identical twins. General study findings and limits: Alpha sequences that were out-of-frame and twin-shared showed an excess of low generation probability. Zero-insertion analyses were open to partial confounding by invariant MAIT and iNKT cells.

This clonotype was seen a handful of times. Antigen: not known. The V gene's germline CDR1 is DFQATT and CDR2 SNEGSKA (reference sequence). This CDR3 comprises 16 residues. Template switching created a universal primer site, and the cDNA included unique molecular identifiers. Via MiXCR, TCRdb re-called the 5' RACE reads, giving one row per CDR3 protein. The sample yields 1.5 million or so distinct CDR3 sequences, 32% seen once. This chain uses TRBV20-1 with TRBJ1-2; no definite D call. This sequence originates from a newborn girl in good health. Sequenced sample: cord blood. The CDR3 loop is CSASSPGRASTYGYTF. CDR3 sequence (DNA): TGCAGCGCCTCAAGCCCCGGCAGAGCTTCTACCTATGGCTACACCTTC.